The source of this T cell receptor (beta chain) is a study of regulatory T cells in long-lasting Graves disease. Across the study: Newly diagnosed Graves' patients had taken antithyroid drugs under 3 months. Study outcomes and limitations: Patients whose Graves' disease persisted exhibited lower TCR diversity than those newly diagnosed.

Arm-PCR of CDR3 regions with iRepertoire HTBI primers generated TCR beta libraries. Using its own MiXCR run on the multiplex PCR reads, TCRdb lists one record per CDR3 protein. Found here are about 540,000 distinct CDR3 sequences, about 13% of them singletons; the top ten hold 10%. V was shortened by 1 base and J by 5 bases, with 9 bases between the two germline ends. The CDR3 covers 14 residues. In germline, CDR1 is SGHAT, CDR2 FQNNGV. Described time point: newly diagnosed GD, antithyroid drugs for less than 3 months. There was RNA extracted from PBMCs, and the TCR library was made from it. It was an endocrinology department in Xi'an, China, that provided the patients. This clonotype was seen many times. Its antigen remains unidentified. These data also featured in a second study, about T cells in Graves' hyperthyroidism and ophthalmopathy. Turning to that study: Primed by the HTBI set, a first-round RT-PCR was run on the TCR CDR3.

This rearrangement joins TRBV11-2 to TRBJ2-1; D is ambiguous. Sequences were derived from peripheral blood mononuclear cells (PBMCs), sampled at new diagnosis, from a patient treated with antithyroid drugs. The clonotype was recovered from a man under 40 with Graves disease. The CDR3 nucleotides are TGTGCCAGCAGCTTAGTTAGCTTGAACAATGAGCAGTTCTTC. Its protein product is CASSLVSLNNEQFF. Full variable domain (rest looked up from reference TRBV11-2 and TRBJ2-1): EAGVAQSPRYKIIEKRQSVAFWCNPISGHATLYWYQQILGQGPKLLIQFQNNGVVDDSQLPKDRFSAERLKGVDSTLKIQPAKLEDSAVYLCASSLVSLNNEQFFGPGTRLTVL.